The present T cell receptor (beta chain) was sequenced within a study of CD4 T cells in relation to SARS-CoV-2 and coronaviruses. In the study overall: Negative control cultures got HIV-1 Nef peptides or no peptide.

Points on this clone: What it binds is not known.

This CDR3 has 14 residues. CDR1 KGHSH and CDR2 LQKENI come from the germline V gene. The V end lost 5 bases, the J end lost 1 base, and 9 bases lay between the germline ends. Unexposed donor CD4+ T cells date from about 2011-2018, before the COVID-19 pandemic. CD4+ T cells were isolated from the cells after about ten days of culture. Measured with immunoSEQ multiplex PCR; TCRdb has only the in-frame clones, and not every one. The sample includes 16,000 or so clones, 80% to 85% of them seen just once. The sequenced sample consisted of CD4+ T cells from PBMCs, cultured in vitro. This receptor was identified in a human donor in good health. V gene TRBV18 combines with J gene TRBJ2-4; D is possibly TRBD1 (5 bases). Here the CDR3 reads CASSFRVAKNIQYF. CDR3 DNA sequence: TGTGCCAGCTCATTCAGGGTGGCCAAAAACATTCAGTACTTC.